Here is one T cell receptor (beta chain) with its context. Authors' data handling: From reference gene primer amplification, estimates of nucleated cell counts were derived. Profiled with immunoSEQ multiplex PCR; TCRdb holds only in-frame clones, not every one. V, J and clone size are those of that table, while D and trimming were read from the DNA. Of fewer than 300,000 clones in the sample, around 90% were seen once. The data were taken from a study of blood T cell repertoires in COVID-19. Study-level information: Researchers got acute and convalescent COVID-19 samples from the United States, Italy and Spain. PBMCs, B-cell-depleted T cells, or T cells provided the cDNA or gDNA that made up the material.

The CDR3 is 19 amino acids. From germline, CDR1 is KGHSH and CDR2 LQKENI. V lost 6 bases, J lost 3 bases, and 14 bases stayed unmatched. Recruitment covered about two dozen US areas and drew participants whose ages spanned 18 to 89 years. The sequenced material came from PBMCs or T cells enriched from blood (not recorded which). This chain connects TRBV18 to TRBJ2-3; the match to TRBD2 covers 14 bases. The sequence derives from a woman in her 30s who had recovered from COVID-19. Here the CDR3 DNA reads TGTGCCAGCTCGCCTTCAACCGGGACTAGCGGGAGTTATACAGATACGCAGTATTTT. Residues: CASSPSTGTSGSYTDTQYF.